This entry is about one T cell receptor (beta chain). Antigen specificity is unknown. Germline values: CDR1 MNHEY, CDR2 SMNVEV (reference sequence). The V gene lost 2 bases and the J gene lost 1 base, with 12 bases spanning the gap. The CDR3 length is 15 residues. Methods described previously, with TCR primers listed, were used for bulk TCR libraries. In TCRdb, the PCR reads were re-called with MiXCR into one record per CDR3 protein. The sample holds about half a million distinct CDR3 sequences, over 20% seen once. This sample stems from a study of molecular identifiers for immune sequencing clone quantification. Study-wide points: Jurkat TCR RNA spiked in from one cell (amid over 850,000 naive cells) was reportedly detectable. For effector cells, clones above 20 RNA copies held over 98% of molecules; for naive cells, under 1%.

This clonotype was sampled from a human donor in good health. Some libraries in this study had Jurkat cell RNA spiked in. The sample comprised naive CD8+ T cells from blood, with Jurkat cell RNA spiked in. Specified subset: FACS-sorted CD8+CD4-CCR7+CD45RA+ naive T cells. The chain has TRBV27 and TRBJ2-7; tentatively, D is TRBD1 (6 bases). The CDR3 DNA reads TGTGCCAGCAGTTTAGTCGGGACACAATCCTACGAGCAGTACTTC. Translating it yields CASSLVGTQSYEQYF.